Below are 12 T cell receptor beta chains sequenced from a single sample in a study of shared clonotypes between healthy human individuals. Produced via immunoSEQ multiplex PCR; TCRdb's table is partial and in-frame only. The sample includes fewer than 3 million clones, under 95% of them seen just once. The sample consisted of naive CD4+ T cells from PBMCs. Subset in this sample: CD45RA+ positively selected. All receptors derive from a man between 18 and 29 years old in good health. Some clones in this sample may be carry-over from other donors' samples.

The V and J genes are TRBV5-1 and TRBJ2-7, with a tentative D call TRBD2 (6 bases). V gave up 3 bases and J gave up 3 bases, with 7 bases separating them. The CDR3 runs to 12 residues. Germline values: CDR1 SGHRS, CDR2 YFSETQ. CDR3 bases: TGCGCCAGCAGCTGGAGGGGCTACGAGCAGTACTTC. As protein: CASSWRGYEQYF.

The J gene is TRBJ2-5, the V gene TRBV10-3; TRBD2 matches at 7 bases. V lost 2 bases, J lost 5 bases, and 11 bases stayed unmatched. Germline V gene lookup returns CDR1 ENHRY and CDR2 SYGVKD. This CDR3 has 16 amino acids. CDR3 nucleotides: TGTGCCATCAGTGAGAGTAGCGGGTCCGTACGGGAGACCCAGTACTTC. Translating it yields CAISESSGSVRETQYF.

The chain couples TRBV4-1 to TRBJ2-1, with TRBD2 matching over 8 bases. The CDR3 is 16 amino acids. CDR1 and CDR2 (germline): MGHRA, YSYEKL. Trimming took 4 bases from V and 7 from J; bases not matched to a gene: 12. The CDR3 nucleotides read TGCGCCAGCAGCCCCAGGGCCCAGCGGGAGAGGAATGAGCAGTTCTTC. It encodes CASSPRAQRERNEQFF.

The V and J genes are TRBV27 and TRBJ1-2; 7 bases line up with TRBD1. Germline CDR1 is MNHEY and CDR2 is SMNVEV (reference sequence). This CDR3 is 15 amino acids long. V was clipped by 7 bases and J by 3 bases; unmatched bases: 11. CDR3 DNA: TGTGCCAGCAAGGGCCGAGGTCAGGGGGACTATGGCTACACCTTC. It is translated as CASKGRGQGDYGYTF.

The chain links TRBV5-4 to TRBJ2-2, with 13 bases that match TRBD2. This CDR3 region has 17 residues. After removal of 5 bases from V and 7 bases from J, the junction contained 11 bases not matched to a gene. Per the germline V gene, CDR1 is SGHNT and CDR2 is YYREEE (reference sequence). Here the CDR3 reads CASSSRTSGSTGGELFF. CDR3 bases: TGTGCCAGCAGTTCGAGGACTAGCGGGAGTACAGGCGGGGAGCTGTTTTTT.

The rearrangement links TRBV6-5 to TRBJ2-1; 7 bases line up with TRBD2. Germline CDR1 is MNHEY and CDR2 is SVGAGI. Trimming removed 6 bases from V and 5 bases from J; junction bases left unmatched: 7. This CDR3 is built from 14 residues. The CDR3 DNA reads as TGTGCCAGCAGAAGGACTAGGACCGACAATGAGCAGTTCTTC. This translates into CASRRTRTDNEQFF.

This clone has a single count. The V call is TRBV28, the J call TRBJ1-5, with unresolved D. V was cut by 6 bases and J by 1 base, with 10 bases left in between. The CDR3 covers 14 residues. Germline values: CDR1 MDHEN, CDR2 SYDVKM. CDR3 coding DNA: TGTGCCAGCAGGCAAATCGGGAGCAATCAGCCCCAGCATTTT. Its protein product is CASRQIGSNQPQHF. Full variable domain (outside the CDR3, taken from reference TRBV28 and TRBJ1-5): DVKVTQSSRYLVKRTGEKVFLECVQDMDHENMFWYRQDPGLGLRLIYFSYDVKMKEKGDIPEGYSVSREKKERFSLILESASTNQTSMYLCASRQIGSNQPQHFGDGTRLSIL.

The chain carries TRBV5-6 and TRBJ2-5, with TRBD2 identical over 12 bases. V lost 2 bases to trimming and J lost 5 bases; unmatched junction nucleotides: 13. This CDR3 comprises 18 residues. Germline assignment: CDR1 SGHDT and CDR2 YYEEEE. In DNA, the CDR3 is TGTGCCAGCAGCTTTTTTGGCCGCCCGACTAGCGGGAGTGAGACCCAGTACTTC. Amino acids: CASSFFGRPTSGSETQYF.

In regard to this clone: This same CDR3 is encoded by further DNA sequences in the sample. This chain joins TRBV29-1 and TRBJ2-3; either TRBD1 or TRBD2 may supply D (5 bases each). There are 12 residues in the CDR3. Germline CDR1 SQVTM, CDR2 ANQGSEA. V was cut by 6 bases and J by 3 bases, with 10 bases left in between. Here the CDR3 reads CSVGEGTDTQYF. The CDR3 DNA is TGCAGCGTCGGTGAGGGGACAGATACGCAGTATTTT.

Note on this clone: The sample contains more than one DNA sequence encoding this CDR3. The chain recombines TRBV7-9 with TRBJ1-2; D ambiguous. V was cut by 1 base and J by 8 bases, with 5 bases left in between. The CDR3 contains 11 residues. From germline, CDR1 is SEHNR and CDR2 FQNEAQ (reference sequence). CDR3 sequence (DNA): TGTGCCAGCAGCTTAGTTGACGGCTACACCTTC. It specifies CASSLVDGYTF.

CDR3: CASSPVDSGETQYF. The DNA for the CDR3 is TGTGCCAGCTCACCGGTCGACAGTGGGGAGACCCAGTACTTC. This chain links TRBV18 with TRBJ2-5, with a weak D call TRBD1 (5 bases). Per germline, CDR1 KGHSH and CDR2 LQKENI. The CDR3 is made up of 14 amino acids. The ends were cut back, 3 bases at V and 5 bases at J, with 13 bases in the middle.

V is TRBV18 and J is TRBJ2-1; TRBD1 aligns across 9 bases. V lost 4 bases, J lost 8 bases, and 9 bases stayed unmatched. The CDR3 has 15 amino acids. The germline V gene has CDR1 KGHSH and CDR2 LQKENI. The CDR3: CASSQDRGYPHEQFF. For the CDR3, the DNA is TGTGCCAGCTCACAGGACAGGGGCTACCCCCATGAGCAGTTCTTC.